This entry is about one T cell receptor (beta chain). This entry belongs to a study of OX40 agonist ivuxolimab in advanced cancers. For the study at large: Aged about 20 to 85 with a mean of approximately 57 years, they were almost 85% male. Three patients had partial responses: one hepatocellular carcinoma, two cutaneous melanoma.

Clones were read by immunoSEQ multiplex PCR, and TCRdb kept only the in-frame ones, dropping some. The repertoire holds 20,000 to 25,000 clones, with 80% to 90% as singletons. The CDR3 sequence is 11 residues long. Between the trimmed V and J ends, which lost 5 bases and 3 bases, there was a span of 4 bases. Germline loops: CDR1 SGHVS, CDR2 FQNEAQ. This specimen was CD4+ or CD8+ T cells sorted from blood, taken in a trial of the OX40 agonist ivuxolimab. The clonotype comes from an adult with an advanced solid tumor such as melanoma, head and neck, liver or kidney cancer. This chain uses TRBV7-8 with TRBJ2-5, with D unclear. The CDR3 here is CASSREETQYF. The CDR3 DNA follows: TGTGCCAGCAGCCGCGAAGAGACCCAGTACTTC. Drawing the rest from reference TRBV7-8 and TRBJ2-5, the complete variable domain is GAGVSQSPRYKVAKRGQDVALRCDPISGHVSLFWYQQALGQGPEFLTYFQNEAQLDKSGLPSDRFFAERPEGSVSTLKIQRTQQEDSAVYLCASSREETQYFGPGTRLLVL.